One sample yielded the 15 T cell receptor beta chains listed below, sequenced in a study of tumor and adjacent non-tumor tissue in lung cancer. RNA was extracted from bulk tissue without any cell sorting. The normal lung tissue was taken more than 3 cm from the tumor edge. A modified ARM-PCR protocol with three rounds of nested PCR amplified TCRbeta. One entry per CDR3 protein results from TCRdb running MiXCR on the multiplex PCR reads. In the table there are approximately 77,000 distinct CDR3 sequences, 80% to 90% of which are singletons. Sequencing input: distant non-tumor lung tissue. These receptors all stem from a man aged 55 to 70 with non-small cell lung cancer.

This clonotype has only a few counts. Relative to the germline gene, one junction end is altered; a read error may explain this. CDR3 coding DNA: TGTGCCAGAAGCTCTCCCATGAACACTGAAGCATTCTTT. Translation: CARSSPMNTEAFF. The V call is TRBV5-4, the J call TRBJ1-1; D not certain. Germline-derived CDR1 and CDR2 are SGHNT and YYREEE (reference sequence). The CDR3 totals 13 residues.

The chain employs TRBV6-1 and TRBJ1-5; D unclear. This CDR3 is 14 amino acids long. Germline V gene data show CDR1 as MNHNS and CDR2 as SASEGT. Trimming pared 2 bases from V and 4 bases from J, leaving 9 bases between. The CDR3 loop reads CASSEQRGNQPQHF. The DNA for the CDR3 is TGTGCCAGCAGTGAACAGCGGGGAAATCAGCCCCAGCATTTT.

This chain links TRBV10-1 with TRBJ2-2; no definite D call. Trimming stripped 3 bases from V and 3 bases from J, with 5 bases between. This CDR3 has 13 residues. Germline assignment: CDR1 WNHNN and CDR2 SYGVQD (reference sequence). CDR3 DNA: TGCGCCAGCAGTGACCTGTACACCGGGGAGCTGTTTTTT. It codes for CASSDLYTGELFF.

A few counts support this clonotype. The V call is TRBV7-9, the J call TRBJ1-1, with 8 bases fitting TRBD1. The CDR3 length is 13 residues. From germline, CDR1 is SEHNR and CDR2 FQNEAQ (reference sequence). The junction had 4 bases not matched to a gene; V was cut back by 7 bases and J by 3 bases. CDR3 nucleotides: TGTGCCAGCAAGACAGGGGCGGACACTGAAGCTTTCTTT. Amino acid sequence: CASKTGADTEAFF.

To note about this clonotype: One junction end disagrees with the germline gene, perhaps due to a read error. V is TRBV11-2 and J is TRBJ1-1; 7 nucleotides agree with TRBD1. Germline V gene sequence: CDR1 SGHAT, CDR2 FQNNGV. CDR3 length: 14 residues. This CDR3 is CTSSLTGRGTEPFF. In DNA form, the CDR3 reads TGTACCAGCAGTTTGACAGGGAGAGGGACTGAACCTTTCTTT.

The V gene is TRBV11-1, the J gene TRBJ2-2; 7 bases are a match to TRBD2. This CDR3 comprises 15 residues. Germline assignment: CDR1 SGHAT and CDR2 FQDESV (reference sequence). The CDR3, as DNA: TGTGTCGGCAGCTTAGGCGGGAGAATCACCGGGGAGCTGTTTTTT. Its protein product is CVGSLGGRITGELFF.

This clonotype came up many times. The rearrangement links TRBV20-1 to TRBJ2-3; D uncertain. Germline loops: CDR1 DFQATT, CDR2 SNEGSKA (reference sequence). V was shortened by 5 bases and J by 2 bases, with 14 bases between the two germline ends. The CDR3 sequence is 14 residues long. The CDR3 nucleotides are TGCAGTGCTCTTAAAGACCCCATCACAGATACGCAGTATTTT. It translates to CSALKDPITDTQYF.

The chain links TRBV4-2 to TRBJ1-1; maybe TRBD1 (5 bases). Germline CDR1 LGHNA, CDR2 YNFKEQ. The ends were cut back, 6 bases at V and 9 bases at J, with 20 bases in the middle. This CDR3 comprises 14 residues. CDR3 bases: TGTGCCAGCAGTCAGGGACGGGAAACAAGTAAAGCTTTCTTT. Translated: CASSQGRETSKAFF.

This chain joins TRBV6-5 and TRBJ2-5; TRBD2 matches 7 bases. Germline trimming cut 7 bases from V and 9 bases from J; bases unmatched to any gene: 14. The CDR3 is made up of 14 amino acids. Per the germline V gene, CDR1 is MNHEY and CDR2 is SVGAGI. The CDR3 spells CASNDTGTGGAQYF. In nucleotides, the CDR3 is TGTGCCAGCAATGATACCGGGACTGGGGGGGCCCAGTACTTC.

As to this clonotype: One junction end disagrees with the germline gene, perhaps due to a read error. CDR3 sequence (DNA): TGCAGTGCCTACAGGGGACCGGGCACTGAATCTTTCTTT. Its protein product is CSAYRGPGTESFF. This sequence joins TRBV20-1 and TRBJ1-1; TRBD1 matches at 7 bases. This CDR3 region has 13 residues. CDR1 and CDR2 (germline): DFQATT, SNEGSKA (reference sequence).

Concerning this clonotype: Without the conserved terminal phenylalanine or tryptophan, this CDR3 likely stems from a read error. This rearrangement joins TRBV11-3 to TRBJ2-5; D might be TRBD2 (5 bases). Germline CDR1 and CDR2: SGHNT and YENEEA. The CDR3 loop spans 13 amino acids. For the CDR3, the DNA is TGTGCGGGCAGCTTTACCGGGGAAGAGACCCAGTACTCC. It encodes CAGSFTGEETQYS.

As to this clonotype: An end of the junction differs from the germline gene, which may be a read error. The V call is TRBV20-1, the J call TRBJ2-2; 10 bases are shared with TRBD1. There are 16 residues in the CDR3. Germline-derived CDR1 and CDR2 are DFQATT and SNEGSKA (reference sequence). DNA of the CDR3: TGCAGTGCTAGAGACCCACGACAGGGGGCCACCTGGGACCTGTTTTTT. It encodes CSARDPRQGATWDLFF.

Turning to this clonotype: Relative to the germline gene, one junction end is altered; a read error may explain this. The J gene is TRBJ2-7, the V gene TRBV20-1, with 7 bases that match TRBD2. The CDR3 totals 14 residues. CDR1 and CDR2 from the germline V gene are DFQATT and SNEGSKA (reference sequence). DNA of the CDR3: TGCAGTGCTAGAGACCTGAGAGGGGACTACGAGCGGTATTTC. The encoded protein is CSARDLRGDYERYF.

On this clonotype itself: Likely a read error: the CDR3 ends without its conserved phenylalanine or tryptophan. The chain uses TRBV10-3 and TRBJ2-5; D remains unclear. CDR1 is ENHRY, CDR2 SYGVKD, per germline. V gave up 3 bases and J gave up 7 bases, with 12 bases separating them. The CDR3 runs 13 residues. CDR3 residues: CAISDGAPGTQYL. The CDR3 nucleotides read TGTGCCATCAGTGACGGCGCCCCTGGGACCCAGTACCTC.

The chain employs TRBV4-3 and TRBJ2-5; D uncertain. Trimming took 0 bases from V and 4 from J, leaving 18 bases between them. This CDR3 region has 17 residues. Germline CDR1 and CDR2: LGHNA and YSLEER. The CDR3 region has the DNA TGCGCCAGCAGCCAAGAATCTCGGCTCTACTCGGGAGAGACCCAGTACTTC. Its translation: CASSQESRLYSGETQYF.